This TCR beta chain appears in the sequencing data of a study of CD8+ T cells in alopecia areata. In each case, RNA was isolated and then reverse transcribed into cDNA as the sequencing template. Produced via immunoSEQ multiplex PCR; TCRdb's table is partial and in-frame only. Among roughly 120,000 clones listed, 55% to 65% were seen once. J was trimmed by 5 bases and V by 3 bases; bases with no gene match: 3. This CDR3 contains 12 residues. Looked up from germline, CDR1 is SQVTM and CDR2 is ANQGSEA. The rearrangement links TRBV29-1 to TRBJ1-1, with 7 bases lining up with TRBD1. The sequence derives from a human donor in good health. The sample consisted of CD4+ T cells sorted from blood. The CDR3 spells CSVEGQITEAFF. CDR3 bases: TGCAGCGTTGAGGGACAGATTACTGAAGCTTTCTTT.